The 9 T cell receptor beta chains given below trace back to one sample, sequenced in a study of blood T cells in healthy people across ages. With a J-beta primer mix and a sample-barcoded 5' primer, a second PCR ran roughly 6 to 11 cycles. TCRdb fed the 5' RACE reads into MiXCR, producing one record per CDR3 protein. This table holds around 710,000 distinct CDR3 sequences, around 46% found once. Source material: blood. These receptors were collected from a woman aged 60 to 75 in good health.

The chain couples TRBV29-1 to TRBJ1-1; 7 bases agree with TRBD1. The CDR3 extends over 15 amino acids. J was trimmed by 4 bases and V by 6 bases; bases with no gene match: 14. Germline CDR1 reads SQVTM; CDR2 reads ANQGSEA. The DNA for the CDR3 is TGCAGCGTGGTCCCCGGGGGACAGATGAGCACTGAAGCTTTCTTT. Amino acids: CSVVPGGQMSTEAFF.

This clonotype was observed a few times. The chain joins TRBV7-2 to TRBJ2-5; possibly TRBD2 for D (5 bases). The CDR3 consists of 15 residues. Per the germline V gene, CDR1 is SGHTA and CDR2 is FQGNSA. Trimming took off 4 bases at V and 5 bases at J, with 17 bases between the two ends. The CDR3 sequence is CASSSSGNPSETQYF. The DNA for the CDR3 is TGTGCCAGCAGCTCATCCGGGAACCCGAGCGAGACCCAGTACTTC. Together with reference TRBV7-2 and TRBJ2-5, the CDR3 gives the full variable domain: GAGVSQSPSNKVTEKGKDVELRCDPISGHTALYWYRQSLGQGLEFLIYFQGNSAPDKSGLPSDRFSAERTGGSVSTLTIQRTQQEDSAVYLCASSSSGNPSETQYFGPGTRLLVL.

V gene TRBV27 combines with J gene TRBJ1-1; 7 bases are a match to TRBD1. CDR1 and CDR2 from the germline V gene are MNHEY and SMNVEV (reference sequence). Trimming took 10 bases from V and 5 from J; bases not matched to a gene: 10. The CDR3 length is 13 residues. The CDR3 DNA is TGTGCCACCTCTGCAACAGGGGAGACTGAAGCTTTCTTT. As protein: CATSATGETEAFF.

This sequence joins TRBV5-6 and TRBJ2-7; D could derive from TRBD1 or TRBD2 (5 bases each). The J call may be in error: the DNA end matches TRBJ2-5 better. Germline CDR1 and CDR2: SGHDT and YYEEEE. CDR3 length: 14 amino acids. The CDR3 sequence: CASSLWGTGETQYF. The CDR3 DNA reads as TGTGCCAGCAGCTTGTGGGGGACGGGAGAGACCCAGTACTTC.

The rearrangement links TRBV6-5 to TRBJ2-1; D is unresolved. In germline, CDR1 is MNHEY, CDR2 SVGAGI. V gave up 2 bases and J gave up 9 bases, with 23 bases separating them. This CDR3 is 17 amino acids long. The CDR3, as DNA: TGTGCCAGCAGTTACCCTGGAACACCGAGCCTCTACGGTGAGCAGTTCTTC. Residues: CASSYPGTPSLYGEQFF.

J is TRBJ2-1 and V is TRBV7-8, with D perhaps TRBD2 (5 bases). Looked up from germline, CDR1 is SGHVS and CDR2 is FQNEAQ. This CDR3 spans 16 amino acids. V lost 0 bases and J lost 5, with 14 bases in between. In DNA, the CDR3 is TGTGCCAGCAGCTTAGCTTTCAGGACTGGGAACAATGAGCAGTTCTTC. Protein: CASSLAFRTGNNEQFF.

This chain uses TRBV29-1 with TRBJ2-7; 8 nucleotides agree with TRBD1. With the DNA end fitting TRBJ2-5 better, the J assignment may be wrong. This CDR3 is built from 15 residues. Germline CDR1 and CDR2: SQVTM and ANQGSEA. DNA of the CDR3: TGCAGCGCGGCACGATCCGGGACAGGACAAGAGACCCAGTACTTC. Translation gives CSAARSGTGQETQYF.

Many counts were recorded for this clonotype. The chain is built from TRBV6-2 or TRBV6-3 and TRBJ1-2; D unclear. Trimming cost V 4 bases and J 8 bases, with 20 bases left between them. This CDR3 contains 15 residues. Germline lookup yields CDR1 MNHEY and CDR2 SVGEGT. CDR3 in amino acids: CASSFLSVTIPGYTF. In DNA form, the CDR3 reads TGTGCCAGCAGTTTCCTCTCTGTTACGATTCCCGGCTACACCTTC.

The genes are TRBV7-9 and TRBJ2-2; D tentatively reads TRBD1 or TRBD2 (5 bases each). With 8 bases removed from V and 7 bases from J, the gap between germline ends came to 20 bases. CDR1 and CDR2 (germline): SEHNR, FQNEAQ (reference sequence). The CDR3 is 15 amino acids. CDR3 protein: CASARAPTRGGELFF. CDR3 in DNA: TGTGCCAGCGCTCGGGCACCTACTAGGGGCGGGGAGCTGTTTTTT.